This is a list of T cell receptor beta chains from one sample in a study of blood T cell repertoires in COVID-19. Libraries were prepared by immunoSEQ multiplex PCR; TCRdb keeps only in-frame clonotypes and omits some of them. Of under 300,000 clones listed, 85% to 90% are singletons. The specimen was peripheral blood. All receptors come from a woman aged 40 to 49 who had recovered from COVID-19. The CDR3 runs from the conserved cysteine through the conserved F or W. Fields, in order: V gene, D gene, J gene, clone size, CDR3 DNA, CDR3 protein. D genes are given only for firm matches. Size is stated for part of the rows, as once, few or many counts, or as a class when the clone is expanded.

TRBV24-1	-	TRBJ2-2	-	TGTGCCACCAGTGTCAGGCAGTTCACCGGGGAGCTGTTTTTT	CATSVRQFTGELFF
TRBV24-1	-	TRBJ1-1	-	TGTGCCACCAGCCCGGGGGGCGGCACTGAAGCTTTCTTT	CATSPGGGTEAFF
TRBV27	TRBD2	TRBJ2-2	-	TGTGCCAGCAGTTTACTGGGACTAGCGGGTCCTCGGGAGCTGTTTTTT	CASSLLGLAGPRELFF
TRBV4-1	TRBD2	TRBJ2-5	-	TGCGCCAGCAGCCATCGGGGGTTAGCGGGAGGCACGCAAGAGACCCAGTACTTC	CASSHRGLAGGTQETQYF
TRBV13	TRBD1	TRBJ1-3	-	TGTGCCAGCAGCTTACGGGGACAGGGCTCTGGAAACACCATATATTTT	CASSLRGQGSGNTIYF
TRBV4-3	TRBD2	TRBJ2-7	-	TGCGCCAGCAGCCAAGATCTAGCGGGAGTTGGCTACGAGCAGTACTTC	CASSQDLAGVGYEQYF
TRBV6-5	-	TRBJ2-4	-	TGTGCCAGCAAGACGGGAGTGTTCAAAAACATTCAGTACTTC	CASKTGVFKNIQYF
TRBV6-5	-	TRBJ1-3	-	TGTGCCAGCAGCAGGGCGTCTGGAAACACCATATATTTT	CASSRASGNTIYF
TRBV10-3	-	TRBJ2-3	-	TGTGCCATCAGTGAGACCGGGGTCAGCACAGATACGCAGTATTTT	CAISETGVSTDTQYF
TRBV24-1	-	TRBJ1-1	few	TGTGCCACCTCGGGACACCAATCTACTGAAGCTTTCTTT	CATSGHQSTEAFF
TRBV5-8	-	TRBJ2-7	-	TGTGCCAGCAGCTCGGGGGACGGGAAGGCCTACGAGCAGTACTTC	CASSSGDGKAYEQYF
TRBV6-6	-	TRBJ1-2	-	TGTGCCAGCACCAATAGGGGGTACGCCTACACCTTC	CASTNRGYAYTF
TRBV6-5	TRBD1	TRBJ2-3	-	TGTGCCAGCAGTATCCGGGACAGGGAGAGAGATACGCAGTATTTT	CASSIRDRERDTQYF
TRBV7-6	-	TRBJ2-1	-	TGTGCCAGCAGCCCGGAGGCAACCTCCTACAATGAGCAGTTCTTC	CASSPEATSYNEQFF
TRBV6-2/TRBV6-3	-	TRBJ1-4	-	TGTGCCAGCAGTGGTCTCGGGATGAGCGCTGAAAAACTGTTTTTT	CASSGLGMSAEKLFF
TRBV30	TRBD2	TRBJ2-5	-	TGTGCCTGGGGCCCGGGGACTAGCGGGAGTGGGGAGACCCAGTACTTC	CAWGPGTSGSGETQYF
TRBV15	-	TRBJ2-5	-	TGTGCCACCAGCAGAGATGTAGCGGAAGAGACCCAGTACTTC	CATSRDVAEETQYF
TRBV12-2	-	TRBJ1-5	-	TGTGCAAGTCGCTTAGCGCCGCTGAGTAGCAATCAGCCCCAGCATTTT	CASRLAPLSSNQPQHF
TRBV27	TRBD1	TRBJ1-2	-	TGTGCCAGCAGTTTAGGGACAGGCTATGGCTACACCTTC	CASSLGTGYGYTF
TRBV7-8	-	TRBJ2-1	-	TGTGCCAGCAGCTCCCGGGGGAACTACAATGAGCAGTTCTTC	CASSSRGNYNEQFF
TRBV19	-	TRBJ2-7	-	TGTGCCAGTACCGATCGGACAGCCACCTACGAGCAGTACTTC	CASTDRTATYEQYF
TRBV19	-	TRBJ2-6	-	TGTGCCAGTAGTATAGAGGCAGGAGCCAACGTCCTGACTTTC	CASSIEAGANVLTF
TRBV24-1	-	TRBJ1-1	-	TGTGCCACCAGACCCCCAGGTGTCAGGAACACTGAAGCTTTCTTT	CATRPPGVRNTEAFF
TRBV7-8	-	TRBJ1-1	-	TGTGCCAGCAGCTTAGTTGGTCAGATGAACACTGAAGCTTTCTTT	CASSLVGQMNTEAFF
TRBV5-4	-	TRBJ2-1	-	TGTGCCAGCTCCCGGGCGGCTGGGGCGAATGAGCAGTTCTTC	CASSRAAGANEQFF
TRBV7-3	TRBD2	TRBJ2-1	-	TGTGCCAGCAGCTCAGCGGGAGGCCCCGATGAGCAGTTCTTC	CASSSAGGPDEQFF